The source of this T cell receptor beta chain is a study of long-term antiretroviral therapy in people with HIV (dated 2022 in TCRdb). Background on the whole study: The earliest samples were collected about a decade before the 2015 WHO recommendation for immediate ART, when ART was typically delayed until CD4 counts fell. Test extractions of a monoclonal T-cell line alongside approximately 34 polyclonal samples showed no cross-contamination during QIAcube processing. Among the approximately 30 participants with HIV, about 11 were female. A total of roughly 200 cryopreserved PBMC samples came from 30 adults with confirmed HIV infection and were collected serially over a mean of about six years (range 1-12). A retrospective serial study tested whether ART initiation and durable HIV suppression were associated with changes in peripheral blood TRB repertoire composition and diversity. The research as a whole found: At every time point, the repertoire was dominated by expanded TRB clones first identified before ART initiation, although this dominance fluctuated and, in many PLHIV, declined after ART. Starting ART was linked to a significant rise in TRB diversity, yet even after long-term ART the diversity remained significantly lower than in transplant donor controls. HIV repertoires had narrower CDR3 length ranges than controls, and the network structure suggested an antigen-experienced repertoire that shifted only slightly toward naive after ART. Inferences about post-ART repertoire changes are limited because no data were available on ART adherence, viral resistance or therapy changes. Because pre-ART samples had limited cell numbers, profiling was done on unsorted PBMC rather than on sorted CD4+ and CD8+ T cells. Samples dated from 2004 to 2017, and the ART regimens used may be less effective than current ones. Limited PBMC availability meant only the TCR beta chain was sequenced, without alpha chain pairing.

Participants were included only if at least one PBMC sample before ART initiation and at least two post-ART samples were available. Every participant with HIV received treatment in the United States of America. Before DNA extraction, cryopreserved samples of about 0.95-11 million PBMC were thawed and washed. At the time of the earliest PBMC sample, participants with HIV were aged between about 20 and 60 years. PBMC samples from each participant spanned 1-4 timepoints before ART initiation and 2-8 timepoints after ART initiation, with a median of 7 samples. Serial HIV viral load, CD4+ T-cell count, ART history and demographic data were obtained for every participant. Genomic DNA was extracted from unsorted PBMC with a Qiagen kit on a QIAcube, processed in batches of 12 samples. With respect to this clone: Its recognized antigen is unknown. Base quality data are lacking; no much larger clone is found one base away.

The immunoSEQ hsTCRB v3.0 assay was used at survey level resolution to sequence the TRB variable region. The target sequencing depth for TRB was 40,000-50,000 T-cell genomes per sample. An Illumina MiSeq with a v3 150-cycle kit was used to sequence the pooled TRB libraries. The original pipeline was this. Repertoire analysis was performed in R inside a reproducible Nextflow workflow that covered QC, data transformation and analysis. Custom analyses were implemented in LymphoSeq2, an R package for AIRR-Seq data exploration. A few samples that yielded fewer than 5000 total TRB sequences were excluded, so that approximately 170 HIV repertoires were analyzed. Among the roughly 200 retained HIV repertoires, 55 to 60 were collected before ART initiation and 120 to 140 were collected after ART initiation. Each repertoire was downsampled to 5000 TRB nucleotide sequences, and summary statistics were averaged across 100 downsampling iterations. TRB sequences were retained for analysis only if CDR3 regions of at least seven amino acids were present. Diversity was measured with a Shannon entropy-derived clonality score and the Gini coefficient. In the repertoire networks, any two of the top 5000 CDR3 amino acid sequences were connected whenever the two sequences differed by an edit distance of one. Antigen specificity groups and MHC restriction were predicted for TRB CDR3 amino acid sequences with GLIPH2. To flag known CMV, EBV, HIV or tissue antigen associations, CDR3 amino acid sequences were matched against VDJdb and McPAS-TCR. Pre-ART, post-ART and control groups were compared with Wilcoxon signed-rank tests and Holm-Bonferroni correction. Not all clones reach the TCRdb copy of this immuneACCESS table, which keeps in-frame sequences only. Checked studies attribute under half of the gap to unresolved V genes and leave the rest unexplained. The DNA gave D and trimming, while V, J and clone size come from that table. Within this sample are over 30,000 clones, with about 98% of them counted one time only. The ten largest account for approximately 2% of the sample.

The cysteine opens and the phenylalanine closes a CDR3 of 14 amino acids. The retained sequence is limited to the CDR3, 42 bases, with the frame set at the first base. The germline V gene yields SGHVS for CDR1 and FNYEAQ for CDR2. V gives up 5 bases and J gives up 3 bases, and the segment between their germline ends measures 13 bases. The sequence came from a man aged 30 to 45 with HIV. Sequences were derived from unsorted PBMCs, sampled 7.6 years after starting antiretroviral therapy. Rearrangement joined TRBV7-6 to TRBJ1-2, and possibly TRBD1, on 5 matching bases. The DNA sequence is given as TGTGCCAGCAGCAGTAGTGGGGGTGACTATGGCTACACCTTC. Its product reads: CASSSSGGDYGYTF.